These T cell receptor beta chains were read from a single sample in a study of human T cells and chemical hapten exposure. Each CDR3 protein is one row after TCRdb ran MiXCR on the RACE reads. The sample comprises under 110,000 distinct CDR3 sequences, 9% to 15% of which are singletons, and over 1.5% rests with the top ten. The specimen comprised whole blood, sampled in connection with sensitization to the hapten diphenylcyclopropenone (DPC). Receptors originate from a woman in her fifties or sixties with alopecia areata. Some clones in this sample may be carry-over from other donors' samples. Each CDR3 is given with its conserved first and last residue. The D gene is left open where the match is weak. Clone sizes are given selectively: once, few, many, or a class where the clone is expanded.

V: TRBV29-1
D: NA
size: many
J: TRBJ1-5
DNA: TGCAGCGTTGGCGATGGTCTTCTTGGCAATCAGCCCCAGCATTTT
CDR3: CSVGDGLLGNQPQHF

V: TRBV29-1
D: NA
size: NA
J: TRBJ1-2
DNA: TGCAGCGTTGAAGGCTACACCTTC
CDR3: CSVEGYTF

V: TRBV19
D: NA
size: few
J: TRBJ1-5
DNA: TGTGCCAGCAAAGACACAGTACGGAATAATCAGCCCCAGCATTTT
CDR3: CASKDTVRNNQPQHF

V: TRBV29-1
D: TRBD2
size: few
J: TRBJ2-2
DNA: TGCAGCGTGACCACTAGCGGGCTAAACACCGGGGAGCTGTTTTTT
CDR3: CSVTTSGLNTGELFF

V: TRBV28
D: NA
size: NA
J: TRBJ2-7
DNA: TGTGCCAGCAGTTTCCGGGCCGTTGTTGTCTACGAGCAGTACTTC
CDR3: CASSFRAVVVYEQYF

V: TRBV6-5
D: NA
size: many
J: TRBJ2-3
DNA: TGTGCCAGCAGTTACGTCGGGGGGCGCATAGATACGCAGTATTTT
CDR3: CASSYVGGRIDTQYF

V: TRBV9
D: NA
size: NA
J: TRBJ2-3
DNA: TGTGCCAGCAGCGTAGGGGCCGATACGCAGTATTTT
CDR3: CASSVGADTQYF

V: TRBV4-1
D: NA
size: few
J: TRBJ1-2
DNA: TGCGCCAGCAGCCAAGGAGACAGGTGGTTTGAGTATGGCTACACCTTC
CDR3: CASSQGDRWFEYGYTF

V: TRBV28
D: NA
size: NA
J: TRBJ2-4
DNA: TGTGCCAGCAGTTTATTAGCAAACATTCAGTACTTC
CDR3: CASSLLANIQYF

V: TRBV6-5
D: TRBD1
size: few
J: TRBJ2-7
DNA: TGTGCCAGCAGTGTCAGGGGGCCCTCCTACGAGCAGTACTTC
CDR3: CASSVRGPSYEQYF

V: TRBV7-9
D: NA
size: few
J: TRBJ2-2
DNA: TGTGCCAGCAGCTTTACAGAGGACACCGGGGAGCTGTTTTTT
CDR3: CASSFTEDTGELFF

V: TRBV12-3/TRBV12-4
D: NA
size: many
J: TRBJ1-3
DNA: TGTGCCAGCAGTTTAGGAAACACCATATATTTT
CDR3: CASSLGNTIYF

V: TRBV12-5
D: NA
size: NA
J: TRBJ2-1
DNA: TGTGCTAGTGGCTTGTTTTGGTCGGGAGCCCTTACATCCAATGAGCAGTTCTTC
CDR3: CASGLFWSGALTSNEQFF

V: TRBV7-9
D: NA
size: NA
J: TRBJ2-3
DNA: TGTGCCAGCAGCTTAGGCCCTCCCGAGGCGAGCACAGATACGCAGTATTTT
CDR3: CASSLGPPEASTDTQYF

V: TRBV12-3/TRBV12-4
D: NA
size: few
J: TRBJ2-5
DNA: TGTGCCAGCAGTTTATATATGTATGGGGGTGAAGAGACCCAGTACTTC
CDR3: CASSLYMYGGEETQYF

V: TRBV6-2/TRBV6-3
D: NA
size: many
J: TRBJ1-6
DNA: TGTGCCAGCAGTTACTCGGGTCGGGTCTTTTCACCCCTCCACTTT
CDR3: CASSYSGRVFSPLHF

V: TRBV2
D: NA
size: few
J: TRBJ2-6
DNA: TGTGCCAGCTCAACGAGCCCTGGGGCCAACGTCCTGACTTTC
CDR3: CASSTSPGANVLTF

V: TRBV4-1
D: TRBD1
size: NA
J: TRBJ1-6
DNA: TGCGCCAGCAACCCAAGACAGGGGGTCGAATCACCCCTCCACTTT
CDR3: CASNPRQGVESPLHF

V: TRBV7-2
D: TRBD2
size: NA
J: TRBJ2-3
DNA: TGTGCCAGCAGCCTACGCTTAACTAGCGTCGACACAGATACGCAGTATTTT
CDR3: CASSLRLTSVDTDTQYF

V: TRBV4-2
D: NA
size: NA
J: TRBJ2-5
DNA: TGTGCCAGCAGCCAAGGACCAGGAGAGACCCAGTACTTC
CDR3: CASSQGPGETQYF

V: TRBV6-1
D: NA
size: NA
J: TRBJ1-5
DNA: TGTGCCAGCAGTATTCCTTTCCGGGGCAATCAGCCCCAGCATTTT
CDR3: CASSIPFRGNQPQHF

V: TRBV29-1
D: TRBD1
size: many
J: TRBJ1-1
DNA: TGCAGCGTTGGACAGGGGACCCCTGAAGCTTTCTTT
CDR3: CSVGQGTPEAFF

V: TRBV9
D: TRBD2
size: NA
J: TRBJ2-7
DNA: TGTGCCAGCAGCGTGGCGGGAGACTACGAGCAGTACTTC
CDR3: CASSVAGDYEQYF

V: TRBV4-1
D: TRBD2
size: NA
J: TRBJ2-1
DNA: TGCGCCAGCAGCCAGAGGCTAGGGACTAGCGGACTGGATGAGCAGTTCTTC
CDR3: CASSQRLGTSGLDEQFF

V: TRBV3-1
D: NA
size: few
J: TRBJ1-4
DNA: TGTGCCAGCAGCGCGAGGAATGGTGAAAAACTGTTTTTT
CDR3: CASSARNGEKLFF

V: TRBV27
D: NA
size: few
J: TRBJ2-7
DNA: TGTGCCAGCAGACAAGGGCGGGAGCAGTACTTC
CDR3: CASRQGREQYF

V: TRBV19
D: NA
size: many
J: TRBJ2-1
DNA: TGTGCCAGTAGTATAGGCGGTAGGGGACATTACAATGAGCAGTTCTTC
CDR3: CASSIGGRGHYNEQFF

V: TRBV6-5
D: NA
size: many
J: TRBJ2-5
DNA: TGTGCCAGCAGTTACGGACGGCAGGGGGGGGAGACCCAGTACTTC
CDR3: CASSYGRQGGETQYF

V: TRBV7-2
D: NA
size: few
J: TRBJ2-1
DNA: TGTGCCAGCAGCTCCTCCGGGACCCCAGGTTACAATGAGCAGTTCTTC
CDR3: CASSSSGTPGYNEQFF

V: TRBV5-4
D: TRBD1
size: NA
J: TRBJ1-2
DNA: TGTGCCAGCAGCCCAGGGGGTCACTATGGCTACACCTTC
CDR3: CASSPGGHYGYTF

V: TRBV12-3/TRBV12-4
D: NA
size: few
J: TRBJ1-5
DNA: TGTGCCAGCAGAGCCAGGATCTATCAGCCCCAGCATTTT
CDR3: CASRARIYQPQHF

V: TRBV11-2
D: NA
size: NA
J: TRBJ2-6
DNA: TGTGCCAGCAGCTCCTTCCAGGGAACTGGGGCCAACGTCCTGACTTTC
CDR3: CASSSFQGTGANVLTF

V: TRBV6-6
D: NA
size: many
J: TRBJ2-6
DNA: TGTGCCAGCAGTTCAACCTCTGGGGCCAACGTCCTGACTTTC
CDR3: CASSSTSGANVLTF

V: TRBV6-1
D: TRBD2
size: many
J: TRBJ2-7
DNA: TGTGCCAGCACCCCTGGGACTAGCGGAAACTACGAGCAGTACTTC
CDR3: CASTPGTSGNYEQYF

V: TRBV18
D: NA
size: few
J: TRBJ2-6
DNA: TGTGCCAGCTCACCACCCTCCTCTGGGGCCAACGTCCTGACTTTC
CDR3: CASSPPSSGANVLTF

V: TRBV28
D: TRBD2
size: once
J: TRBJ2-7
DNA: TGTGCCAGCAGTCCAATTTTCGGGACTAGCGGCGAAAAAGAGCAGTACTTC
CDR3: CASSPIFGTSGEKEQYF